This entry describes one T cell receptor (beta chain). Assay used: immunoSEQ multiplex PCR; TCRdb lists only in-frame clones, some missing. The sample carries under 350,000 clones, just under 90% recorded once. Trimming took 8 bases from V and 9 from J, leaving 20 bases between them. This CDR3 is 14 amino acids long. Germline V gene sequence: CDR1 SEHNR, CDR2 FQNEAQ (reference sequence). These data are taken from a study of blood T cell repertoires in COVID-19. Study information: Donors in the United States, Italy and Spain gave samples during acute or convalescent COVID-19.

Individuals drawn from about two dozen US areas were about 18 to 90 years old. Cohorts were assigned according to the clinical history that participants reported. The origin of this receptor is an older woman who had recovered from COVID-19. The chain joins TRBV7-9 to TRBJ1-5; possibly TRBD1 for D (5 bases). Material: PBMCs or T cells enriched from blood (not recorded which). The CDR3 DNA reads as TGTGCCAGCCAATTGCAAGGGCCGGGGGGGCCCCAGCATTTT. Its protein is CASQLQGPGGPQHF.